Sequencing of this T cell receptor beta chain was carried out in a study of metastatic and nonmetastatic thyroid tumors. Original processing methods: Built for papillary thyroid cancer, a distant-metastasis classifier drew on CDR3 differences across clinicopathological groups. Using MiXCR, TCRdb reanalyzed the PCR reads. TCRdb assigned the V and J calls; the authors' analysis was not used. The sample shows 84,000 or so clones, over 8.5% of them seen only once. Germline loops: CDR1 DFQATT, CDR2 SNEGSKA (reference sequence). The V and J ends lost 3 bases and 8 bases respectively, with 16 bases between them. The length of the CDR3 is 13 residues. This clone showed up many times. No patient received treatment before thyroid surgery.

This chain uses TRBV20-1 with TRBJ1-2; D might be TRBD1 (5 bases). The receptor's source is a female donor with papillary thyroid cancer or a benign thyroid nodule (not recorded which). Some clones in this sample may be carry-over from other donors' samples. The sequencing sample was made of blood. DNA for the CDR3: TGCAGTGCTAGTGACCGGGGCCCGAGGGGCTACACCTTC. This gives the protein CSASDRGPRGYTF.